The 25 T cell receptor beta chains below all came from one sample that was sequenced in a study of response to subunit inactivated influenza vaccine. TCRdb passed the RT-PCR reads through MiXCR, listing each CDR3 protein once. The sample records 650,000 to 800,000 distinct CDR3 sequences, about 15% being singletons. Source: PBMCs from blood, taken around 15 days before vaccination. Every receptor here comes from a man in his fifties who received an inactivated influenza vaccine.

The rearrangement links TRBV28 to TRBJ2-5, with 10 bases matching TRBD1. Unmatched junction bases numbered 6, after V lost 8 bases and J lost 3 bases. This CDR3 region has 14 residues. Germline assignment: CDR1 MDHEN and CDR2 SYDVKM. CDR3 sequence reads: CASGRQGAEETQYF. DNA of the CDR3: TGTGCCAGCGGGCGACAGGGGGCCGAAGAGACCCAGTACTTC.

The rearrangement joins TRBV2 to TRBJ2-7, with 8 bases that match TRBD2. Germline V gene data show CDR1 as SNHLY and CDR2 as FYNNEI. The junction had 9 bases not matched to a gene; V was cut back by 4 bases and J by 7 bases. This CDR3 contains 14 residues. The CDR3 coding sequence is TGTGCCAGCAGTGGTTGGGGACTAGAGAATGAGCAGTACTTC. Residues: CASSGWGLENEQYF.

This clonotype was counted ten times or more. The V gene is TRBV6-2 or TRBV6-3, the J gene TRBJ2-7; no firm D call. Germline lookup yields CDR1 MNHEY and CDR2 SVGEGT. CDR3 size: 15 residues. Trimming took off 4 bases at V and 5 bases at J, with 18 bases between the two ends. CDR3 region: CASSSAGAIQDEQYF. In nucleotides, the CDR3 is TGTGCCAGCAGTTCGGCTGGTGCAATTCAGGACGAGCAGTACTTC.

This clonotype was picked up a small number of times. This chain connects TRBV15 to TRBJ2-6; D is unclear. This CDR3 comprises 17 residues. V shed 0 bases and J shed 4 bases, with 13 bases lying between them. CDR1 and CDR2 (germline): LNHNV, YYDKDF (reference sequence). For the CDR3, the DNA is TGTGCCACCAGCAGAGATCAGGCTCTGCCCGGGGCCAACGTCCTGACTTTC. This translates into CATSRDQALPGANVLTF. Full variable domain (missing parts from reference TRBV15 and TRBJ2-6): DAMVIQNPRYQVTQFGKPVTLSCSQTLNHNVMYWYQQKSSQAPKLLFHYYDKDFNNEADTPDNFQSRRPNTSFCFLDIRSPGLGDTAMYLCATSRDQALPGANVLTFGAGSRLTVL.

This rearrangement joins TRBV12-3 or TRBV12-4 to TRBJ1-5, with D possibly TRBD1 on 5 matching bases. This CDR3 contains 15 residues. V lost 6 bases, J lost 2 bases, and 14 bases lay in between. Here the CDR3 DNA reads TGTGCCAGCAGCCTCCGGGGGGTCGGCAATCAGCCCCAGCATTTT. Its protein is CASSLRGVGNQPQHF.

This clonotype has just a few counts. This sequence joins TRBV27 and TRBJ2-5, with 8 bases aligning to TRBD1. Germline-derived CDR1 and CDR2 are MNHEY and SMNVEV (reference sequence). J gave up 5 bases and V 5 bases, and 10 bases lay outside the gene matches. This CDR3 comprises 15 residues. The CDR3: CASSPYQGARETQYF. In DNA form, the CDR3 reads TGTGCCAGCAGTCCCTACCAGGGGGCTCGGGAGACCCAGTACTTC.

This clonotype turned up a few times. The rearrangement uses TRBV6-2 or TRBV6-3 and TRBJ2-7, with 7 bases aligning to TRBD1. Germline trimming cut 2 bases from V and 6 bases from J; bases unmatched to any gene: 4. This CDR3 is built from 13 residues. Germline CDR1 is MNHEY and CDR2 is SVGEGT. The CDR3 bases are TGTGCCAGCAGTTACGCGACAGGGCTCGAGCAGTACTTC. Protein: CASSYATGLEQYF.

The chain combines TRBV20-1 with TRBJ2-7; D uncertain. With 3 bases removed from V and 6 bases from J, the gap between germline ends came to 6 bases. CDR1 and CDR2 from the germline V gene are DFQATT and SNEGSKA (reference sequence). The CDR3 length is 10 residues. CDR3 coding DNA: TGCAGTGCTAGTCATCCCGAGCAGTACTTC. This encodes CSASHPEQYF.

This clonotype was counted between two and nine times. The chain recombines TRBV27 with TRBJ2-6; D may be TRBD1 or TRBD2 (6 bases each). This CDR3 has 17 residues. The V gene lost 6 bases and the J gene lost 2 bases, with 17 bases spanning the gap. Germline assignment: CDR1 MNHEY and CDR2 SMNVEV (reference sequence). Written as DNA, the CDR3 is TGTGCCAGCAGCCAACCAAGGGGGGACACTGGGGCCAACGTCCTGACTTTC. Its protein is CASSQPRGDTGANVLTF.

This clonotype was counted only a few times. This chain joins TRBV7-3 and TRBJ2-1; D is ambiguous. This CDR3 has 17 residues. Between the trimmed V and J ends, which lost 1 base and 6 bases, there was a span of 19 bases. In germline, CDR1 is SGHTA, CDR2 FQGTGA. Here the CDR3 DNA reads TGTGCCAGCAGCTTAATACCTAGTATTAAAGGAAGCAATGAGCAGTTCTTC. Its translation: CASSLIPSIKGSNEQFF.

The CDR3 sequence: CASSLVPRFAGGSKAYEQYF. Here the CDR3 DNA reads TGTGCCAGCAGTTTAGTCCCCCGATTCGCCGGCGGGAGTAAAGCCTACGAGCAGTACTTC. The chain carries TRBV12-3 or TRBV12-4 and TRBJ2-7; TRBD2 matches 7 bases. V lost 1 base, J lost 2 bases, and 20 bases stayed unmatched. This CDR3 region has 20 residues.

This clonotype was counted between two and nine times. The chain joins TRBV19 to TRBJ2-2, with 11 bases aligning to TRBD1. The germline V gene has CDR1 LNHDA and CDR2 SQIVND (reference sequence). Losses at the gene ends were 6 bases for V and 4 bases for J; bases not matched to a gene: 13. The CDR3 covers 18 residues. CDR3 in amino acids: CASRKLHVDRGLTGELFF. The CDR3 nucleotides are TGTGCCAGTAGAAAACTCCACGTGGACAGGGGGCTCACCGGGGAGCTGTTTTTT. Based on the CDR3 plus reference TRBV19 and TRBJ2-2, the full variable domain is DGGITQSPKYLFRKEGQNVTLSCEQNLNHDAMYWYRQDPGQGLRLIYYSQIVNDFQKGDIAEGYSVSREKKESFPLTVTSAQKNPTAFYLCASRKLHVDRGLTGELFFGEGSRLTVL.

This clonotype was found a few times. The V call is TRBV5-1, the J call TRBJ1-6; TRBD1 might be the D (6 bases). Germline V CDR1 and CDR2: SGHRS, YFSETQ. This CDR3 has 16 amino acids. V lost 4 bases, J lost 4 bases, and 15 bases lay in between. The CDR3 loop is CASSTSGQNYNSPLHF. CDR3 bases: TGCGCCAGCAGCACAAGCGGACAGAATTATAATTCACCCCTCCACTTT.

The genes are TRBV12-3 or TRBV12-4 and TRBJ2-6; no clear D gene. The CDR3 is 13 residues long. Trimming removed 10 bases from V and 1 base from J, with 8 bases in between. CDR3: CATQESGANVLTF. The CDR3 nucleotides are TGTGCCACCCAGGAATCTGGGGCCAACGTCCTGACTTTC.

The rearrangement joins TRBV7-3 to TRBJ2-5, with 15 bases aligning to TRBD2. Trimming removed 4 bases from V and 4 bases from J; junction bases left unmatched: 10. Germline V lookup: CDR1 SGHTA, CDR2 FQGTGA. The CDR3 extends over 18 amino acids. CDR3 sequence reads: CASSSNPRGLAGGETQYF. The CDR3 region has the DNA TGTGCCAGCAGCTCAAACCCCAGGGGACTAGCGGGGGGAGAGACCCAGTACTTC.

The genes are TRBV20-1 and TRBJ2-7; the D is unclear. CDR3 length: 11 residues. Germline V CDR1 and CDR2: DFQATT, SNEGSKA (reference sequence). With 3 bases removed from V and 5 bases from J, the gap between germline ends came to 8 bases. The CDR3 reads CSAREYNEQYF. CDR3 nucleotide sequence: TGCAGTGCTAGGGAGTATAACGAGCAGTACTTC.

This clonotype was seen a few times. The rearrangement joins TRBV27 to TRBJ1-1; D remains unclear. V lost 4 bases and J lost 1, with 10 bases in between. The CDR3 runs 14 residues. Germline CDR1 MNHEY, CDR2 SMNVEV (reference sequence). CDR3 amino acids: CASSSRQWNTEAFF. CDR3 coding DNA: TGTGCCAGCAGTTCCAGGCAATGGAACACTGAAGCTTTCTTT.

This chain joins TRBV12-3 or TRBV12-4 and TRBJ1-4; no definite D call. With 8 bases removed from V and 3 bases from J, the gap between germline ends came to 13 bases. The CDR3 is 14 residues long. The CDR3 protein is CASASPHSNEKLFF. The CDR3 DNA follows: TGTGCCAGCGCGTCTCCTCATTCTAATGAAAAACTGTTTTTT.

The chain employs TRBV12-3 or TRBV12-4 and TRBJ2-1; the match to TRBD2 covers 11 bases. The V and J ends lost 7 bases and 5 bases, in that order; junction bases with no gene match: 4. CDR3 length equals 14 residues. The CDR3 loop is CASTSGGPNNEQFF. For the CDR3, the DNA is TGTGCCAGCACTAGCGGGGGGCCAAACAATGAGCAGTTCTTC.

This clonotype was counted a few times. The V call is TRBV28, the J call TRBJ2-7; 7 nucleotides align to TRBD2. Trimming cost V 8 bases and J 2 bases; bases outside gene matches: 6. Germline V gives CDR1 MDHEN, CDR2 SYDVKM. This CDR3 has 13 amino acids. For the CDR3, the DNA is TGTGCCAGCCGCTCCGGGACTACCTACGAGCAGTACTTC. Its translation: CASRSGTTYEQYF.

V usage is TRBV2 and J usage is TRBJ2-3; unclear D gene. CDR3 length: 13 amino acids. Trimming stripped 6 bases from V and 3 bases from J, with 10 bases between. The germline V gene encodes CDR1 SNHLY and CDR2 FYNNEI. The CDR3 reads CASSDHFTDTQYF. The CDR3 nucleotides are TGTGCCAGCAGCGACCACTTTACAGATACGCAGTATTTT.

This clonotype was counted at least ten times. V and J are TRBV20-1 and TRBJ2-1; a weak D match, TRBD2 (6 bases). Germline-derived CDR1 and CDR2 are DFQATT and SNEGSKA (reference sequence). V lost 3 bases and J lost 7, with 10 bases in between. The CDR3 sequence is 12 residues long. The DNA for the CDR3 is TGCAGTGCTAGGACTAGTGGGAATGAGCAGTTCTTC. Its protein is CSARTSGNEQFF.

The CDR3 reads CASSLRHGEKLFF. The CDR3 DNA follows: TGCGCCAGCAGCTTGAGACATGGGGAAAAACTGTTTTTT. The chain recombines TRBV5-1 with TRBJ1-4; D not certain. Germline loops: CDR1 SGHRS, CDR2 YFSETQ. Trimming removed 1 base at V and 8 bases at J, with 9 bases between. This CDR3 has 13 residues.

This clonotype was detected a few times. This rearrangement joins TRBV7-6 to TRBJ1-2; 9 bases align to TRBD1. V trimming: 6 bases; J trimming: 1 base; junction bases outside the gene matches: 6. Germline-derived CDR1 and CDR2 are SGHVS and FNYEAQ. The CDR3 is 15 residues long. CDR3 region: CASSTGTGFNYGYTF. The CDR3 DNA sequence: TGTGCCAGCAGTACCGGGACAGGGTTTAACTATGGCTACACCTTC.

The chain employs TRBV11-1 and TRBJ2-1; 10 nucleotides align to TRBD1. In germline, CDR1 is SGHAT, CDR2 FQDESV (reference sequence). The trim removed 8 bases at V and 5 bases at J, leaving 18 bases unmatched. The CDR3 is made up of 18 amino acids. The CDR3 coding sequence is TGTGCCAGCGGCAGAGCCGCTTCCGGGACAGGGGCTCACAATGAGCAGTTCTTC. Its protein is CASGRAASGTGAHNEQFF.